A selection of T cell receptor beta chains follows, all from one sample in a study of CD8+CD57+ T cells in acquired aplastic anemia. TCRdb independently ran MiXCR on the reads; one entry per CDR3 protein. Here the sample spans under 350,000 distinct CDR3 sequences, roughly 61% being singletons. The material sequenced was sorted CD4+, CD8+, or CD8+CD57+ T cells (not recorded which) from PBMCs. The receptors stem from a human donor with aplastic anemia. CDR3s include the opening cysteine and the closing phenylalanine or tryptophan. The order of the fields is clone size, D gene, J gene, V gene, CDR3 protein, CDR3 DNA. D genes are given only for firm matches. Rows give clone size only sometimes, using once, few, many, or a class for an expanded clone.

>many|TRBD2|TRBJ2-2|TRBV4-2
CASSQEVVAGGYANTGELFF
TGTGCCAGCAGCCAAGAAGTTGTTGCGGGGGGATACGCGAACACCGGGGAGCTGTTTTTT
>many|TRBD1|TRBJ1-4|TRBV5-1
CASSLEGQGFEKLFF
TGCGCCAGCAGCTTGGAGGGACAGGGTTTTGAAAAACTGTTTTTT
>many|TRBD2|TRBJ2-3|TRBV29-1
CSVGAGGRPNTQYF
TGCAGCGTTGGGGCCGGCGGGAGGCCGAATACGCAGTATTTT
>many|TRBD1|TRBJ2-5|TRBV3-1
CASSHWTGAGKTQYF
TGTGCCAGCAGCCATTGGACAGGGGCAGGAAAGACCCAGTACTTC
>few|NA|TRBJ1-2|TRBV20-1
CSALPGGYTF
TGCAGTGCTCTTCCCGGGGGCTACACCTTC
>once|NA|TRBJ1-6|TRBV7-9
CAGGDHNSPLHF
TGTGCCGGCGGGGATCATAATTCACCCCTCCACTTT
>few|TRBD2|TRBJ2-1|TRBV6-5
CASSTHPGGGGSSYNEQFF
TGTGCCAGCAGTACCCATCCCGGAGGCGGGGGGAGCTCCTACAATGAGCAGTTCTTC
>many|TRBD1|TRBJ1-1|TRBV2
CASRTDRGTEAFF
TGTGCCAGCAGAACCGACAGGGGCACTGAAGCTTTCTTT
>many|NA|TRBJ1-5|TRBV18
CASSQPSQPQHF
TGTGCCAGCTCCCAGCCTTCCCAGCCCCAGCATTTT
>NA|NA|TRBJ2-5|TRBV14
CASSQGPTGQETQYF
TGTGCCAGCAGCCAAGGGCCGACGGGTCAAGAGACCCAGTACTTC
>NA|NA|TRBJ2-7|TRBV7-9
CATLTGNDEQYF
TGTGCCACCCTAACCGGGAACGACGAGCAGTACTTC
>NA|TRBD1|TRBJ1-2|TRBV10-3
CAISGTGPNYGYTF
TGTGCCATCAGTGGGACAGGGCCTAACTATGGCTACACCTTC
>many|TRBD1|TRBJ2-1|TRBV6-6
CASTNTGQGSEQFF
TGTGCCAGCACCAATACGGGACAGGGAAGCGAGCAGTTCTTC
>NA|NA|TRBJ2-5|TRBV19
CASSIDQETQYF
TGTGCCAGTAGTATAGATCAAGAGACCCAGTACTTC
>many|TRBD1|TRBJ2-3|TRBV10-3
CAISGQGATDTQYF
TGTGCCATCAGTGGACAGGGGGCGACAGATACGCAGTATTTT
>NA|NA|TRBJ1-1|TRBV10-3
CAITSEVNTEAFF
TGTGCCATCACGTCAGAGGTGAACACTGAAGCTTTCTTT
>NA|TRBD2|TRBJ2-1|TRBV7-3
CASSAGLAVYNEQFF
TGTGCCAGCAGCGCGGGACTAGCGGTATACAATGAGCAGTTCTTC
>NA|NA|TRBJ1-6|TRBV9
CASSAGSPSNNSPLHF
TGTGCCAGCAGCGCCGGCTCTCCATCCAATAATTCACCCCTCCACTTT
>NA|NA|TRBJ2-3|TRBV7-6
CASSLMPTPTPDTQYF
TGTGCCAGCAGCTTGATGCCGACCCCAACTCCCGATACGCAGTATTTT
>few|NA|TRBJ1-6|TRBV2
CACSQGTNSPLHF
TGTGCCTGTAGCCAGGGGACGAATTCACCCCTCCACTTT
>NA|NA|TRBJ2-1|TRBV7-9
CASSSAGGHNEQFF
TGTGCCAGCAGTTCGGCCGGGGGGCACAATGAGCAGTTCTTC
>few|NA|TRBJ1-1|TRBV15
CATSRDLVAEAFF
TGTGCCACCAGCAGAGATCTGGTAGCTGAAGCTTTCTTT
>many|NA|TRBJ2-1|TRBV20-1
CSAKPGAHNEQFF
TGCAGTGCTAAACCCGGGGCCCACAATGAGCAGTTCTTC
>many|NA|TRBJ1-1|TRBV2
CASSLRRTSNTEAFF
TGTGCCAGCAGTCTTCGAAGGACATCTAACACTGAAGCTTTCTTT
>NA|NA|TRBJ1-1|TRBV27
CASTQLGVPEAFF
TGTGCCAGCACCCAATTAGGGGTCCCTGAAGCTTTCTTT
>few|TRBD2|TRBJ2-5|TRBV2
CASSELRAGGGETQYF
TGTGCCAGCAGTGAACTACGGGCGGGGGGGGGGGAGACCCAGTACTTC
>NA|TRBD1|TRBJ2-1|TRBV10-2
CASSEYRGSYNEQFF
TGCGCCAGCAGTGAGTACAGGGGATCCTACAATGAGCAGTTCTTC
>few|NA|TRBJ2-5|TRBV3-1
CASSQDRIGVETQYF
TGTGCCAGCAGCCAAGATAGAATTGGCGTGGAGACCCAGTACTTC
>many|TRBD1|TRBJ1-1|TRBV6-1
CASSVPGQGIEAFF
TGTGCCAGCAGTGTCCCGGGACAGGGGATTGAAGCTTTCTTT
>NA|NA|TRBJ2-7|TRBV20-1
CSAIPGDRVNEQYF
TGCAGTGCTATTCCGGGAGACAGGGTGAACGAGCAGTACTTC
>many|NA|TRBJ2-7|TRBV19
CASSTTRYEQYF
TGTGCCAGTAGTACGACTAGATACGAGCAGTACTTC
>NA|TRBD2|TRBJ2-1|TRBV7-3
CASSLGGTSGGGSNEQFF
TGTGCCAGCAGCTTAGGAGGGACTAGCGGGGGGGGAAGTAATGAGCAGTTCTTC
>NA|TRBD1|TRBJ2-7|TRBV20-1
CSASRTGALREQYF
TGCAGTGCTAGTAGGACAGGGGCGTTGAGGGAGCAGTACTTC
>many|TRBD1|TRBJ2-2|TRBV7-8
CASSQGQASTGELFF
TGTGCCAGCAGCCAGGGACAGGCTAGCACCGGGGAGCTGTTTTTT
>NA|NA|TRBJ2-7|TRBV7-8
CASSFHSYEQYF
TGTGCCAGCAGCTTCCACTCCTACGAGCAGTACTTC
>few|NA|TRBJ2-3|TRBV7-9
CASSLAAADTQYF
TGTGCCAGCAGCTTGGCAGCTGCAGATACGCAGTATTTT